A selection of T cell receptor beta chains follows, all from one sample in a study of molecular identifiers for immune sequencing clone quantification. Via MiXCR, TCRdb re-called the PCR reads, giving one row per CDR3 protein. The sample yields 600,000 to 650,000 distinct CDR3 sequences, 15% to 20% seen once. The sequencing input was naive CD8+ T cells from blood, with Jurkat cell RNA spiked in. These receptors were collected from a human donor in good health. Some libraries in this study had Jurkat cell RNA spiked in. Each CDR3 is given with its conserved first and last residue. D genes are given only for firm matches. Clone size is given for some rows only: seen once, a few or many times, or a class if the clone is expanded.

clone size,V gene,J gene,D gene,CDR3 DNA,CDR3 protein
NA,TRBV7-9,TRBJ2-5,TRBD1,TGTGCCAGCAGCCAGGACGGGACAGGGGGAGGGACCCAGTACTTC,CASSQDGTGGGTQYF
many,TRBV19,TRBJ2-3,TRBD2,TGTGCCAGCACAGCGGGGGTTATGACAGATACGCAGTATTTT,CASTAGVMTDTQYF
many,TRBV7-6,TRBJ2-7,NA,TGTGCCAGCAAATTAGAGGGATCCGAGCAGTACTTC,CASKLEGSEQYF
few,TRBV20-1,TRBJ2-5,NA,TGCAGTGCTAGGGGGGCAGGGGGGCTCGCGGAGACCCAGTACTTC,CSARGAGGLAETQYF
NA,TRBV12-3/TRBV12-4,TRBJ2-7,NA,TGTGCCAGCAGTTTAGCGCTAAGGGACCCCTACGAGCAGTACTTC,CASSLALRDPYEQYF
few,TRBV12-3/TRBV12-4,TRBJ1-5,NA,TGTGCCAGTAGTAGAGGTGCAGATAGCAATCAGCCCCAGCATTTT,CASSRGADSNQPQHF
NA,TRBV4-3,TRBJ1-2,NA,TGCGCCAGCAGCCACGACAGGTTGGCTAACTATGGCTACACCTTC,CASSHDRLANYGYTF
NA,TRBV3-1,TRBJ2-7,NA,TGTGCCAGCAGCCACGATTTATACGAGCAGTACTTC,CASSHDLYEQYF
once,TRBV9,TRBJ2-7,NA,TGTGCCAGCAGCGACGAGGCCGACTCCTACGAGCAGTACTTC,CASSDEADSYEQYF
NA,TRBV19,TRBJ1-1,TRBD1,TGTGCCAGTAGTGAGGACAGGAGGAACACTGAAGCTTTCTTT,CASSEDRRNTEAFF
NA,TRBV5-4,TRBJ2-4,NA,TGTGCCAGCAGCGAACAGGGAGTAGGCCGGGGCAACATTCAGTACTTC,CASSEQGVGRGNIQYF
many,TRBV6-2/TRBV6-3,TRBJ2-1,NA,TGTGCCAGCAGTTTAGTGGCGATCGATGAGCAGTTCTTC,CASSLVAIDEQFF
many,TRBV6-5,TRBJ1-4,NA,TGTGCCAGCAGTTACTCCCCCCGGGACCATGATCACCTGTTTTTT,CASSYSPRDHDHLFF
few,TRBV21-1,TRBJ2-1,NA,TGTGCCAGCAGCGAAACGAGAAGCAGGGGGCCCTACAATGAGCAGTTCTTC,CASSETRSRGPYNEQFF
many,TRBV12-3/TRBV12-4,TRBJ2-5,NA,TGTGCCAGCAGCCGGTACCAAGAGACCCAGTACTTC,CASSRYQETQYF
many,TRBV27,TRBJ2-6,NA,TGTGCCAGCAGTCGCTCTGGGGCCAACGTCCTGACTTTC,CASSRSGANVLTF
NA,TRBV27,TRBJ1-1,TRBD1,TGTGCCAGCAGTTTAAGGACAGGTTACACTGGAGCTTTCTTT,CASSLRTGYTGAFF
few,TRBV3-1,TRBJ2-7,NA,TGTGCCAGCAGCCAAGCCTCGGGACCAGCGGGTATCTCCTACGAGCAGTACTTC,CASSQASGPAGISYEQYF